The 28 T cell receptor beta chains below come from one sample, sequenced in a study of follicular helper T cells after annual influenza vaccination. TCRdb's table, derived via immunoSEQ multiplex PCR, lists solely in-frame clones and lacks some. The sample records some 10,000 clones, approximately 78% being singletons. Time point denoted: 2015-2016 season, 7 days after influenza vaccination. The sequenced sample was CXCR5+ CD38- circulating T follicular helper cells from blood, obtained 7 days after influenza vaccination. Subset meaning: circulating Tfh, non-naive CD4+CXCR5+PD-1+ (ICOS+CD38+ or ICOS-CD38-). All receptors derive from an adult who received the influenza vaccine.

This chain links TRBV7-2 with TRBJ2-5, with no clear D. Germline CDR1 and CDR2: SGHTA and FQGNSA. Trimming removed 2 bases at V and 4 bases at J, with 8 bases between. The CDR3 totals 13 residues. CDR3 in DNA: TGTGCCAGCAGCTTAAGTTGGGCAGAGACCCAGTACTTC. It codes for CASSLSWAETQYF.

The CDR3 DNA reads TGTGCCTGGAATCCCCTGAGAAAAATCGGCGAGCAGTACTTC. Translation gives CAWNPLRKIGEQYF. This rearrangement joins TRBV30 to TRBJ2-7; D gene ambiguous. Germline lookup yields CDR1 GTSNPN and CDR2 SVGIG (reference sequence). The CDR3 consists of 14 residues. Trimming pared 4 bases from V and 6 bases from J, leaving 19 bases between.

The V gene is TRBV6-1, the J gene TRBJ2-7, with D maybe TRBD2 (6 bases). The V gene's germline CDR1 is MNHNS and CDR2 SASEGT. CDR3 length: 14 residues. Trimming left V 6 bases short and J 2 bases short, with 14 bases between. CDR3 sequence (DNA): TGTGCCAGCAGCTCTTTCCCGGGAGCCTACGAGCAGTACTTC. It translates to CASSSFPGAYEQYF.

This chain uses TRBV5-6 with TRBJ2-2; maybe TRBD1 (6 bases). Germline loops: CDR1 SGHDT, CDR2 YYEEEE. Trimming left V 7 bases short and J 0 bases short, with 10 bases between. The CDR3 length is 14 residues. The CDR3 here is CASSRTANTGELFF. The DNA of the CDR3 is TGTGCCAGCTCTCGGACAGCGAACACCGGGGAGCTGTTTTTT. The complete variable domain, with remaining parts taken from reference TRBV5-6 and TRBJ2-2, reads DAGVTQSPTHLIKTRGQQVTLRCSPKSGHDTVSWYQQALGQGPQFIFQYYEEEERQRGNFPDRFSGHQFPNYSSELNVNALLLGDSALYLCASSRTANTGELFFGEGSRLTVL.

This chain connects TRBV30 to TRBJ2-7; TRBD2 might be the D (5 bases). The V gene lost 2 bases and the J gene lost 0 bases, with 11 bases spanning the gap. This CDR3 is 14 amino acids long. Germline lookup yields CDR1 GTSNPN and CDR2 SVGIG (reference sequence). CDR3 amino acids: CAWSHGGSSYEQYF. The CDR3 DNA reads TGTGCCTGGAGTCATGGTGGGAGCTCCTACGAGCAGTACTTC.

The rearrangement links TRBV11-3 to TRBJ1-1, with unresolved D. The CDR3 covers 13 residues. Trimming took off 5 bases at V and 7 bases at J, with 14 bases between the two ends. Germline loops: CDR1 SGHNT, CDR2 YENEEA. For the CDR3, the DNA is TGTGCCAGCAGCGTAAACGCACATAATGAAGCTTTCTTT. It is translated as CASSVNAHNEAFF.

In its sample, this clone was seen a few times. The CDR3 DNA follows: TGTGCCAGCGGGGAGCTGTTTTTT. The encoded protein is CASGELFF. The genes are TRBV28 and TRBJ2-2; unclear D gene. V lost 8 bases to trimming and J lost 8 bases, with 0 bases between them. The CDR3 spans 8 residues. CDR1 is MDHEN, CDR2 SYDVKM, per germline.

The CDR3 here is CASTPQRGAGSDTQYF. The DNA for the CDR3 is TGTGCCAGCACCCCACAGCGGGGGGCGGGGTCGGATACGCAGTATTTT. V is TRBV7-9 and J is TRBJ2-3, with 9 bases aligning to TRBD2. Germline lookup yields CDR1 SEHNR and CDR2 FQNEAQ (reference sequence). The CDR3 sequence is 16 residues long. V lost 7 bases, J lost 6 bases, and 14 bases stayed unmatched. Variable domain in full (rest from reference TRBV7-9 and TRBJ2-3): DTGVSQNPRHKITKRGQNVTFRCDPISEHNRLYWYRQTLGQGPEFLTYFQNEAQLEKSRLLSDRFSAERPKGSFSTLEIQRTEQGDSAMYLCASTPQRGAGSDTQYFGPGTRLTVL.

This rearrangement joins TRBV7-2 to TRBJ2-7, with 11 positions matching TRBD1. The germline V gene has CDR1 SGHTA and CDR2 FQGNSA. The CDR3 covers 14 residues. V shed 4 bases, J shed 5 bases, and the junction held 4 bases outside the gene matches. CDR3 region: CASSWTGGFNEQYF. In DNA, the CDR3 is TGTGCCAGCAGCTGGACAGGGGGCTTTAACGAGCAGTACTTC.

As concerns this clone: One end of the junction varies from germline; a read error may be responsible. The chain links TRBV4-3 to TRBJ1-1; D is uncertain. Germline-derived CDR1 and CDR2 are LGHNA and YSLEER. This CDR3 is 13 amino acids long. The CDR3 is CASSQGRHGQLSF. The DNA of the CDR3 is TGCGCCAGCAGCCAAGGTCGGCACGGTCAGCTTTCTTTT.

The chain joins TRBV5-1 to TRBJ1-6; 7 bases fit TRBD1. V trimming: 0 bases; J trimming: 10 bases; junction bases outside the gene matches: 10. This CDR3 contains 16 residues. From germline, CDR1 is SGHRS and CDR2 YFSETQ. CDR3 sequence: CASSLGKTGDGSPLHF. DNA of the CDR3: TGCGCCAGCAGCTTGGGAAAAACAGGGGACGGGTCACCCCTCCACTTT.

The chain's CDR3 is CAWSVSSYEQYF. DNA of the CDR3: TGTGCCTGGAGTGTCAGTTCCTACGAGCAGTACTTC. V and J are TRBV30 and TRBJ2-7; D not resolved. V lost 0 bases and J 1 base, leaving 4 bases between the germline ends. The V gene's germline CDR1 is GTSNPN and CDR2 SVGIG (reference sequence). This CDR3 comprises 12 residues.

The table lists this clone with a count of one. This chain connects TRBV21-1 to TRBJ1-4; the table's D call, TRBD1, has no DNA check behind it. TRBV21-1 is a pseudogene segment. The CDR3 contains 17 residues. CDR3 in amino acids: CASSTLPTWTGREKLFF. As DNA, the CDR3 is TGTGCCAGCAGCACCCTACCGACATGGACAGGGAGAGAAAAACTGTTTTTT.

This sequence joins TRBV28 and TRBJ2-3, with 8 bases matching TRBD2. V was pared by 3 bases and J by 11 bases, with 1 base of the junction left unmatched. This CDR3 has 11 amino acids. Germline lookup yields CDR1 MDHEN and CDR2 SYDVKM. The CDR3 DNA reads TGTGCCAGCAGTTTCCGGGGGGGGCAGTATTTT. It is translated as CASSFRGGQYF.

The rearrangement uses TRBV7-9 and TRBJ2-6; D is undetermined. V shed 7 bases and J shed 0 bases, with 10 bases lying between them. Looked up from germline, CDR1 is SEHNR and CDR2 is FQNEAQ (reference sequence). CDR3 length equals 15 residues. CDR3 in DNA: TGTGCCAGCACCGTCGTTAACTCTGGGGCCAACGTCCTGACTTTC. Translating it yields CASTVVNSGANVLTF.

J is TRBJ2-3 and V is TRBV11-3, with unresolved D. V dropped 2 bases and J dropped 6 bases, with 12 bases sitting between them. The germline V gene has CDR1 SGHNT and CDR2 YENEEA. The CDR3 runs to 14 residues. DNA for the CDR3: TGTGCCAGCAGCTTAAGCCCCGGTCAGGATACGCAGTATTTT. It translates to CASSLSPGQDTQYF.

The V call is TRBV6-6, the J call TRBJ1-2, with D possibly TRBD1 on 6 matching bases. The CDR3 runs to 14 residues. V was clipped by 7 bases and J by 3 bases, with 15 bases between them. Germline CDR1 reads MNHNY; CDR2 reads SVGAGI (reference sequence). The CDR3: CASTNSGADYGYTF. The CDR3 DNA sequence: TGTGCCAGCACAAATTCAGGGGCGGACTATGGCTACACCTTC.

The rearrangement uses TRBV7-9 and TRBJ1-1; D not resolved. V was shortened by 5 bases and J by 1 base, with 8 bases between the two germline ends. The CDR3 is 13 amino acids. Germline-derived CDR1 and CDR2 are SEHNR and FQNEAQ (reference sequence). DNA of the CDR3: TGTGCCAGCAGCAGTACAACGAACACTGAAGCTTTCTTT. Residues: CASSSTTNTEAFF.

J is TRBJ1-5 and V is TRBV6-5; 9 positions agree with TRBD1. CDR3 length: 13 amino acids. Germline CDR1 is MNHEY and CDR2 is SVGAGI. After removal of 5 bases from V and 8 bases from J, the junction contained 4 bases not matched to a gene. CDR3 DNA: TGTGCCAGCAGTGGACAGGGGAGCAAGCCCCAGCATTTT. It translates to CASSGQGSKPQHF.

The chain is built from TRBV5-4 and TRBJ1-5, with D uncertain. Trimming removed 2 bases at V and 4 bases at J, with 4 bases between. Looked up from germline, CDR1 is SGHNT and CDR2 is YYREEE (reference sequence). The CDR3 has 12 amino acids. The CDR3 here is CASSLENQPQHF. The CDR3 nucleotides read TGTGCCAGCAGCTTAGAAAATCAGCCCCAGCATTTT. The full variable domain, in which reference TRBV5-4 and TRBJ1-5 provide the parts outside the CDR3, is ETGVTQSPTHLIKTRGQQVTLRCSSQSGHNTVSWYQQALGQGPQFIFQYYREEENGRGNFPPRFSGLQFPNYSSELNVNALELDDSALYLCASSLENQPQHFGDGTRLSIL.

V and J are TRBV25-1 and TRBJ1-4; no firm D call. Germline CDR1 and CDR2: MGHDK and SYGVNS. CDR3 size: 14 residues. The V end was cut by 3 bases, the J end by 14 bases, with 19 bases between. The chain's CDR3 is CASSDLMEGPSLFF. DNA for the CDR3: TGTGCCAGCAGTGACCTTATGGAAGGCCCCAGTCTGTTTTTT.

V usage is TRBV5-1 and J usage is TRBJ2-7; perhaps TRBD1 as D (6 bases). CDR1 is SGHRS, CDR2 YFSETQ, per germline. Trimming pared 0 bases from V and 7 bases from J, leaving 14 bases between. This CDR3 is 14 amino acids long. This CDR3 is CASSLEAGDREQYF. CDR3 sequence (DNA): TGCGCCAGCAGCTTGGAGGCAGGGGATCGGGAGCAGTACTTC.

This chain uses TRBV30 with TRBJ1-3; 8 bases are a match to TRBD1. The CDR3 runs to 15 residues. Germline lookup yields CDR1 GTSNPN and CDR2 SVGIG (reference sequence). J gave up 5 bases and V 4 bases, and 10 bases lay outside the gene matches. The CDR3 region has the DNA TGTGCCTGGAAGGGTTCTCAGGGGGCTAGAAACACCATATATTTT. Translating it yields CAWKGSQGARNTIYF. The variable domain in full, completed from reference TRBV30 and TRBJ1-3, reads SQTIHQWPATLVQPVGSPLSLECTVEGTSNPNLYWYRQAAGRGLQLLFYSVGIGQISSEVPQNLSASRPQDRQFILSSKKLLLSDSGFYLCAWKGSQGARNTIYFGEGSWLTVV.

This CDR3 reads CASSASTGGAGELFF. CDR3 DNA: TGCGCCAGCAGCGCCTCTACAGGGGGCGCCGGGGAGCTGTTTTTT. This chain uses TRBV5-1 with TRBJ2-2, with 9 bases identical to TRBD1. With 4 bases clipped from V and 6 bases from J, the junction kept 7 bases outside the gene matches. The germline CDR1 and CDR2 sequences are SGHRS and YFSETQ. The CDR3 totals 15 residues.

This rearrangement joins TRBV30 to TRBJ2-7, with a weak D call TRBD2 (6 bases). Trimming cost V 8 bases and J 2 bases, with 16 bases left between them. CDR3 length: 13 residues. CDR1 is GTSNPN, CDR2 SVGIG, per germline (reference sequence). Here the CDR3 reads CAIERGGAYEQYF. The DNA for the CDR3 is TGTGCCATAGAGAGGGGCGGGGCCTACGAGCAGTACTTC. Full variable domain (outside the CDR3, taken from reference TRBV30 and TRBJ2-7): SQTIHQWPATLVQPVGSPLSLECTVEGTSNPNLYWYRQAAGRGLQLLFYSVGIGQISSEVPQNLSASRPQDRQFILSSKKLLLSDSGFYLCAIERGGAYEQYFGPGTRLTVT.

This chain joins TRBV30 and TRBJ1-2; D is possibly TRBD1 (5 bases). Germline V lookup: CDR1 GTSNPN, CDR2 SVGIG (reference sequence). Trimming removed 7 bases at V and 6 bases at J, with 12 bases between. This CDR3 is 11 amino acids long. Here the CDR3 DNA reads TGTGCCTTACATTGGGGGGATGGCTACACCTTC. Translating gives CALHWGDGYTF.

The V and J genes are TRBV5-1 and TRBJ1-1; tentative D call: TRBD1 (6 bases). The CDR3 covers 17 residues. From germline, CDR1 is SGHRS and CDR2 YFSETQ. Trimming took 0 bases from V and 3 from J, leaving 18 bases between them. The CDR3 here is CASSLAAGAGVDTEAFF. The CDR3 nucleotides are TGCGCCAGCAGCTTGGCCGCTGGGGCAGGGGTAGACACTGAAGCTTTCTTT.

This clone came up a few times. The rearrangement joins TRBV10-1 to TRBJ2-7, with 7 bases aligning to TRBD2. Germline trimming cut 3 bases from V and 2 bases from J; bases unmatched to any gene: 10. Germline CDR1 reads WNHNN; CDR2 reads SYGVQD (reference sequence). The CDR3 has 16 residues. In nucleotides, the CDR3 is TGCGCCAGCAGTGACCGAGCGGGGCTAGGGACCTACGAGCAGTACTTC. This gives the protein CASSDRAGLGTYEQYF.